A single sample gave rise to the 20 T cell receptor beta chains below, sequenced in a study of long-term antiretroviral therapy in people with HIV. An immunoSEQ assay, version v3.0, was performed at survey level. Using immunoSEQ multiplex PCR, the repertoire was profiled, and TCRdb retains in-frame clones only, with some absent. The repertoire consists of under 50,000 clones, with 94% occurring once and the leading ten covering roughly 2.1%. Sequences were derived from unsorted PBMCs, sampled around 9.2 years after starting antiretroviral therapy. These receptors originate from a man aged 25-40 years with HIV.

The CDR3 is CASSFTGVYPEAFF. The CDR3 bases are TGTGCCAGCAGTTTCACGGGGGTTTACCCTGAAGCTTTCTTT. The chain couples TRBV6-5 to TRBJ1-1, with TRBD1 as a possible D gene (5 bases). CDR1 is MNHEY and CDR2 is SVGAGI in the germline V gene. The V and J ends lost 4 bases and 6 bases respectively, with 15 bases between them. The CDR3 consists of 14 residues.

This chain uses TRBV6-5 with TRBJ1-1; 7 bases fit TRBD1. Looked up from germline, CDR1 is MNHEY and CDR2 is SVGAGI. V was clipped by 6 bases and J by 1 base; unmatched bases: 2. The CDR3 is made up of 13 amino acids. CDR3 region: CASRQGRNTEAFF. The CDR3 region has the DNA TGTGCCAGCAGACAGGGGCGGAACACTGAAGCTTTCTTT.

This chain connects TRBV19 to TRBJ2-5, with 9 bases matching TRBD1. CDR3 length: 16 amino acids. Germline-derived CDR1 and CDR2 are LNHDA and SQIVND (reference sequence). V gave up 7 bases and J gave up 2 bases; unmatched junction bases: 11. CDR3: CASIHHPGTGQETQYF. DNA of the CDR3: TGTGCCAGTATTCACCATCCCGGGACAGGGCAAGAGACCCAGTACTTC.

This clone occurred once. The J gene is TRBJ1-4, the V gene TRBV2; D is possibly TRBD1 (6 bases). Germline V gene sequence: CDR1 SNHLY, CDR2 FYNNEI. V was shortened by 6 bases and J by 7 bases, with 33 bases between the two germline ends. The length of the CDR3 is 20 residues. For the CDR3, the DNA is TGTGCCAGCAGCCGAGGGGGGTGGGGTCCCCGACCGGGCAAGGGTGAAAAACTGTTTTTT. This codes for CASSRGGWGPRPGKGEKLFF.

The chain combines TRBV6-6 with TRBJ1-2; D perhaps matches TRBD1 (6 bases). The CDR3 consists of 15 residues. Germline V CDR1 and CDR2: MNHNY, SVGAGI (reference sequence). Trimming removed 5 bases at V and 3 bases at J, with 16 bases between. In DNA form, the CDR3 reads TGTGCCAGCAGTGGTCTCTACAGGGTAGACTATGGCTACACCTTC. Its protein is CASSGLYRVDYGYTF.

The chain combines TRBV2 with TRBJ2-3; TRBD2 aligns across 7 bases. There are 14 residues in the CDR3. The junction had 7 bases not matched to a gene; V was cut back by 8 bases and J by 2 bases. Germline CDR1 and CDR2: SNHLY and FYNNEI. This chain's CDR3 is CASLGEGPTDTQYF. CDR3 nucleotide sequence: TGTGCCAGCCTGGGGGAGGGACCCACAGATACGCAGTATTTT.

The gene calls are TRBV19 and TRBJ2-4; weak D call: TRBD1 (6 bases). Trimming left V 5 bases short and J 5 bases short, with 10 bases between. This CDR3 is built from 13 residues. The V gene's germline CDR1 is LNHDA and CDR2 SQIVND (reference sequence). CDR3 bases: TGTGCCAGTAGTTACAGGACAGAAAACATTCAGTACTTC. As protein: CASSYRTENIQYF.

J is TRBJ1-4 and V is TRBV21-1; the DNA was not compared with TRBD1, the D call given in the table. TRBV21-1 is termed a pseudogene. This CDR3 contains 17 residues. The DNA of the CDR3 is TGTGCCAGCAGCAATCGTCAGGCCACAACTTTTAATGAAAAACTGTTTTTT. Translation: CASSNRQATTFNEKLFF.

The J gene is TRBJ2-7, the V gene TRBV10-3; a weak D match, TRBD2 (8 bases). There are 17 residues in the CDR3. The germline V gene encodes CDR1 ENHRY and CDR2 SYGVKD. Trimming removed 4 bases from V and 1 base from J, with 20 bases in between. For the CDR3, the DNA is TGTGCCATCAGTGGGGGCGGGGGGACAGCAAAATCCTACGAGCAGTACTTC. Its protein is CAISGGGGTAKSYEQYF.

Turning to this clone: The sample contains more than one DNA sequence encoding this CDR3. The chain joins TRBV28 to TRBJ1-5; 10 bases agree with TRBD1. The CDR3 extends over 14 amino acids. Germline-derived CDR1 and CDR2 are MDHEN and SYDVKM. The V gene end was trimmed by 3 bases and the J gene end by 4 bases; junction bases not matched to a gene: 0. CDR3 bases: TGTGCCAGCAGTTTGGGACAGGGGAATCAGCCCCAGCATTTT. Its protein product is CASSLGQGNQPQHF.

This chain joins TRBV4-1 and TRBJ2-3; 13 positions agree with TRBD2. Germline trimming cut 1 base from V and 6 bases from J; bases unmatched to any gene: 7. Germline V gene sequence: CDR1 MGHRA, CDR2 YSYEKL. The CDR3 contains 17 residues. The CDR3 DNA is TGCGCCAGCAGCCAAGGACTAGCGGGGGGCCAGGGGGATACGCAGTATTTT. The encoded protein is CASSQGLAGGQGDTQYF.

The V call is TRBV30, the J call TRBJ2-3; no firm D call. This CDR3 has 11 amino acids. Trimming took off 3 bases at V and 4 bases at J, with 5 bases between the two ends. Germline CDR1 GTSNPN, CDR2 SVGIG (reference sequence). This CDR3 is CAWSNPDTQYF. DNA of the CDR3: TGTGCCTGGAGCAATCCAGATACGCAGTATTTT.

V is TRBV4-1 and J is TRBJ1-3; perhaps TRBD1 as D (6 bases). The CDR3 has 15 amino acids. Trimming took off 4 bases at V and 6 bases at J, with 16 bases between the two ends. CDR1 MGHRA and CDR2 YSYEKL come from the germline V gene. The CDR3 protein is CASSPWGAGENTIYF. The CDR3, as DNA: TGCGCCAGCAGCCCCTGGGGCGCAGGGGAAAACACCATATATTTT.

This chain links TRBV13 with TRBJ2-5; tentatively, D is TRBD1 (6 bases). V was clipped by 4 bases and J by 5 bases, with 17 bases between them. Germline V CDR1 and CDR2: PRHDT, FYEKMQ (reference sequence). The CDR3 contains 15 residues. CDR3 sequence (DNA): TGTGCCAGCAGCTCCCCAAGACAGGCCCTGGAGACCCAGTACTTC. Translated: CASSSPRQALETQYF.

This chain uses TRBV10-3 with TRBJ2-3; 10 bases match TRBD1. Trimming removed 5 bases from V and 5 bases from J; junction bases left unmatched: 4. The CDR3 consists of 14 residues. CDR1 is ENHRY, CDR2 SYGVKD, per germline. Here the CDR3 reads CAISSGQGEDTQYF. The CDR3 region has the DNA TGTGCCATCAGTTCCGGACAGGGGGAAGATACGCAGTATTTT.

This clone occurred once. The V call is TRBV2, the J call TRBJ2-4; D might be TRBD1 (6 bases). CDR1 is SNHLY and CDR2 is FYNNEI in the germline V gene. V was pared by 6 bases and J by 6 bases, with 18 bases between. The CDR3 is 15 amino acids. For the CDR3, the DNA is TGTGCCAGCAGCTACTCACAGGGTATGGGAAACATTCAGTACTTC. Its translation: CASSYSQGMGNIQYF.

The V gene is TRBV2, the J gene TRBJ1-2; D remains ambiguous. The CDR3 loop spans 14 amino acids. From germline, CDR1 is SNHLY and CDR2 FYNNEI. With 3 bases removed from V and 4 bases from J, the gap between germline ends came to 12 bases. CDR3 loop: CASSDLTKSYGYTF. Written as DNA, the CDR3 is TGTGCCAGCAGTGATCTGACAAAGAGCTATGGCTACACCTTC.

This rearrangement joins TRBV2 to TRBJ2-3; 8 nucleotides agree with TRBD1. CDR1 SNHLY and CDR2 FYNNEI come from the germline V gene. The CDR3 sequence is 15 residues long. The trim removed 4 bases at V and 1 base at J, leaving 4 bases unmatched. The CDR3: CASSVDRGGTDTQYF. For the CDR3, the DNA is TGTGCCAGCAGTGTAGACAGGGGAGGCACAGATACGCAGTATTTT.

The genes are TRBV7-6 and TRBJ2-3; a weak D match, TRBD1 (5 bases). There are 14 residues in the CDR3. V gave up 1 base and J gave up 3 bases, with 8 bases separating them. CDR1 is SGHVS and CDR2 is FNYEAQ in the germline V gene. This CDR3 reads CASSLETVTDTQYF. CDR3 DNA: TGTGCCAGCAGCTTAGAGACAGTTACAGATACGCAGTATTTT.

V usage is TRBV9 and J usage is TRBJ2-1; 9 nucleotides match TRBD2. Looked up from germline, CDR1 is SGDLS and CDR2 is YYNGEE. The CDR3 runs to 15 residues. Trimming cost V 0 bases and J 8 bases; bases outside gene matches: 6. The CDR3 is CASSVVGGGAHEQFF. DNA for the CDR3: TGTGCCAGCAGCGTAGTCGGCGGGGGGGCCCATGAGCAGTTCTTC.